This T cell receptor (beta chain) was identified during a study of OX40 agonist ivuxolimab in advanced cancers. For the study at large: In three patients, partial responses were observed, one with hepatocellular carcinoma and two with cutaneous melanoma. Broader study findings: At doses 0.1 to 3.0 mg/kg, CD4+ and CD8+ clones expanded.

On this clone itself: As yet, its antigen is unknown.

The assay was immunoSEQ multiplex PCR, and TCRdb's table has in-frame clones only and misses some. The data show 23,000 or so clones, about 83% seen once. The germline gives CDR1 MNHEY, CDR2 SMNVEV (reference sequence). The CDR3 extends over 12 amino acids. Deletions cut 6 bases from V and 8 bases from J, with 11 bases between. The material sequenced was CD4+ or CD8+ T cells sorted from blood, taken in a trial of the OX40 agonist ivuxolimab. The receptor's source is an adult with an advanced solid tumor such as melanoma, head and neck, liver or kidney cancer. V and J are TRBV27 and TRBJ1-3; the D gene is possibly TRBD1 (6 bases). CDR3 residues: CASRGDIDTIYF. Here the CDR3 DNA reads TGTGCCAGCAGGGGGGACATTGACACCATATATTTT.